Sequencing of this T cell receptor beta chain was carried out in a study of beta chain features in type 1 diabetes. Overall study findings and caveats: Among type 1 diabetes patients, VDJ junctions had fewer insertions and more deletions.

Isolated RNA was reverse transcribed in full, so expressed TCRB transcripts were sequenced. Clones were read by immunoSEQ multiplex PCR, and TCRdb kept only the in-frame ones, dropping some. This table holds 860,000 or so clones, 15% to 20% found once. The CDR3 sequence is 13 residues long. Germline values: CDR1 SEHNR, CDR2 FQNEAQ (reference sequence). V was clipped by 4 bases and J by 4 bases, with 8 bases between them. In regard to this clone: The antigen is undetermined. In the same sample, other DNA sequences code for this CDR3.

The genes are TRBV7-9 and TRBJ1-5, with no clear D. The sequence was collected from a woman between 18 and 29 years old in good health. The material sequenced was naive CD4+ T cells from blood. DNA for the CDR3: TGTGCCAGCAGCTCAAATAGAAATCAGCCCCAGCATTTT. As protein: CASSSNRNQPQHF.